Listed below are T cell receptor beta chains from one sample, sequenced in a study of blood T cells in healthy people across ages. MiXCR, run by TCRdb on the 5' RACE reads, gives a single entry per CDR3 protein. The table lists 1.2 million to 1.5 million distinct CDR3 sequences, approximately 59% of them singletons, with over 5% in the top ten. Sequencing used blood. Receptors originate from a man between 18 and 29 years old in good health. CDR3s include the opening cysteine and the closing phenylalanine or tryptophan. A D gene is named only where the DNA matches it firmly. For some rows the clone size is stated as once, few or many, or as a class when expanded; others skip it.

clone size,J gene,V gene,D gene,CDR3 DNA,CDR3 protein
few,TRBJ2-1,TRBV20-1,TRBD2,TGCAGTGCACCTATAACAGGGCTAGCGGGAGTAAATGAGCAGTTCTTC,CSAPITGLAGVNEQFF
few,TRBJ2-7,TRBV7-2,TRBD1,TGTGCCAGCACCCCCGTGTTCAGGGGGCTCTACGAGCAGTACTTC,CASTPVFRGLYEQYF
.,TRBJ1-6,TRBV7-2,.,TGTGCCAGCAGCTTAGGGTTAAAGACAATCAGCTCCTATAATTCACCCCTCCACTTT,CASSLGLKTISSYNSPLHF
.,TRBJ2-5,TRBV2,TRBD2,TGTGCCAGCACGGCTAGCGGGAGGAGAGAGACCCAGTACTTC,CASTASGRRETQYF
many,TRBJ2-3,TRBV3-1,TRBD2,TGTGCCAGCAGCCGCGGACTAGCGGGCACAGATACGCAGTATTTT,CASSRGLAGTDTQYF
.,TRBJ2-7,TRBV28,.,TGTGCCAGCAGTCCCCCCCGGACCTCCTACGAGCAGTACTTC,CASSPPRTSYEQYF
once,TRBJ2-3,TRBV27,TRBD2,TGTGCCAGCAGCCTCCTAGCGGGCCGCCTAGATACGCAGTATTTT,CASSLLAGRLDTQYF
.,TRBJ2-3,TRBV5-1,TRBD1,TGCGCCAGCAGCAGGGGACAGCTCCTCACAGATACGCAGTATTTT,CASSRGQLLTDTQYF
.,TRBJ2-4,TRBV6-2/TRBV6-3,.,TGTGCCAGCAGGGAGTCCTCCAAAAACATTCAGTACTTC,CASRESSKNIQYF
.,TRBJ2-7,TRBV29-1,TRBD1,TGCAGCGCTTGGACAGGGTACAACGAGCAGTACTTC,CSAWTGYNEQYF
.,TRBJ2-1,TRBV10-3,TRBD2,TGTGCCATCACCCAGGGACTAGCACCCCAAGAGCAGTTCTTC,CAITQGLAPQEQFF
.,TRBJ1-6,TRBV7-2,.,TGTGCCAGCTCGGTCCCCGACAGATATAATTCACCCCTCCACTTT,CASSVPDRYNSPLHF
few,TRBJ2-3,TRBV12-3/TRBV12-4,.,TGTGCCAGCAGTTCCGCGGCGTTAGACCATACGCAGTATTTT,CASSSAALDHTQYF
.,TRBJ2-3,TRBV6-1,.,TGTGCCAGCCGATGGGGTCCCCTGGCAGATACGCAGTATTTT,CASRWGPLADTQYF
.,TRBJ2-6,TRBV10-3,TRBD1,TGTGCCATCAGTCGTAACCGGGACAGGGCTAGCTCTGGGGCCAACGTCCTGACTTTC,CAISRNRDRASSGANVLTF
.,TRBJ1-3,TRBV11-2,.,TGTGCCAGCAGCAGGGTTGGGGGCTCTGGAAACACCATATATTTT,CASSRVGGSGNTIYF
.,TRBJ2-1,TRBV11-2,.,TGTGCCAGCAGCTCCCTTCGTTTTGACAATGAGCAGTTCTTC,CASSSLRFDNEQFF
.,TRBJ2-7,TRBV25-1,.,TGTGCCAGCAGTGAATACCCCAAGACTACCTACGAGCAGTACTTC,CASSEYPKTTYEQYF
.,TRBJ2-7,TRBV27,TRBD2,TGTGCCAGCAGTTTGGGGGACTACTCGACCTACGAGCAGTACTTC,CASSLGDYSTYEQYF
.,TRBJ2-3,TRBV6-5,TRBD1,TGTGCCAGCTATCGGACAGGGAGGACAGATACGCAGTATTTT,CASYRTGRTDTQYF
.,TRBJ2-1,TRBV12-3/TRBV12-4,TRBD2,TGTGCCAGCACCCCTAGCGGGTTCGATGAGCAGTTCTTC,CASTPSGFDEQFF
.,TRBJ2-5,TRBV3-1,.,TGTGCCAGCAGCCAAGGAATAGGGTACCAAGAGACCCAGTACTTC,CASSQGIGYQETQYF
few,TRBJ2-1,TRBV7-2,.,TGTGCCAGCAGCTCGAGGGAGCGGACTGCCCACAATGAGCAGTTCTTC,CASSSRERTAHNEQFF
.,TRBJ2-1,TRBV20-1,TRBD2,TGCAGTGCTAGGGGACTAGCGGAAAGGGTGCAGTTCTTC,CSARGLAERVQFF
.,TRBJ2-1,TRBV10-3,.,TGTGCCATCTTGCGGGTAGGGGACAATGAGCAGTTCTTC,CAILRVGDNEQFF